The 3 T cell receptor beta chains given below trace back to one sample, sequenced in a study of blood T cell repertoires in COVID-19. The table came from immunoSEQ multiplex PCR; TCRdb's copy has only in-frame clones and leaves some out. The sample contains 110,000 or so clones, 60% to 85% of which appear only once. The specimen was peripheral blood. Receptors were obtained from an older man with acute or convalescent COVID-19.

This chain uses TRBV9 with TRBJ1-2; a weak D match, TRBD1 (6 bases). The V gene lost 1 base and the J gene lost 6 bases, with 16 bases spanning the gap. The CDR3 runs to 15 residues. Per the germline V gene, CDR1 is SGDLS and CDR2 is YYNGEE. The CDR3 coding sequence is TGTGCCAGCAGCGTATTCGGGACAAATTTAAATGGCTACACCTTC. Translated: CASSVFGTNLNGYTF.

This chain connects TRBV7-2 to TRBJ1-6; 9 nucleotides line up with TRBD1. The CDR3 sequence is 15 residues long. The V gene end was trimmed by 4 bases and the J gene end by 9 bases; junction bases not matched to a gene: 7. Germline values: CDR1 SGHTA, CDR2 FQGNSA. The CDR3 sequence is CASSSRTGGGSPLHF. CDR3 bases: TGTGCCAGCAGCTCCCGCACAGGGGGCGGTTCACCCCTCCACTTT.

The rearrangement joins TRBV15 to TRBJ2-7, with 15 bases that match TRBD2. The CDR3 runs to 17 residues. J gave up 3 bases and V 4 bases, and 7 bases lay outside the gene matches. Looked up from germline, CDR1 is LNHNV and CDR2 is YYDKDF (reference sequence). The CDR3 here is CATSTGLAGGPSYEQYF. For the CDR3, the DNA is TGTGCCACCAGCACAGGACTAGCGGGAGGGCCCAGCTACGAGCAGTACTTC. Full variable domain (missing parts from reference TRBV15 and TRBJ2-7): DAMVIQNPRYQVTQFGKPVTLSCSQTLNHNVMYWYQQKSSQAPKLLFHYYDKDFNNEADTPDNFQSRRPNTSFCFLDIRSPGLGDTAMYLCATSTGLAGGPSYEQYFGPGTRLTVT.